Each of the 16 T cell receptor beta chains below was sequenced from the same sample in a study of PD-1 blockade in classical Hodgkin lymphoma. No patient escaped relapse after autologous stem cell transplantation, and brentuximab vedotin exposure varied. Repertoires were generated with immunoSEQ multiplex PCR, while TCRdb's copy carries only in-frame clones and drops some. The table lists 66,000 or so clones, 71% of them singletons, with approximately 9.1% in the top ten. Here the sequenced sample was peripheral blood mononuclear cells (PBMCs), taken before the second cycle of nivolumab. The source is a human donor with classical Hodgkin lymphoma.

The chain is built from TRBV5-1 and TRBJ1-1; D might be TRBD1 (5 bases). V was clipped by 4 bases and J by 1 base, with 11 bases between them. Looked up from germline, CDR1 is SGHRS and CDR2 is YFSETQ. The CDR3 covers 14 residues. This CDR3 reads CASSAGTGNTEAFF. The CDR3 DNA reads TGCGCCAGCAGCGCCGGGACGGGGAACACTGAAGCTTTCTTT.

This clone was recorded a few times. The rearrangement links TRBV13 to TRBJ2-7; unclear D gene. Germline CDR1 and CDR2: PRHDT and FYEKMQ (reference sequence). V was pared by 5 bases and J by 4 bases, with 12 bases between. The length of the CDR3 is 13 residues. DNA for the CDR3: TGTGCCAGCAGCGGTCAACCCTTTTACGAGCAGTACTTC. Translating gives CASSGQPFYEQYF.

The count of this clone is one. The chain joins TRBV7-6 to TRBJ2-3; D gene ambiguous. CDR1 and CDR2 from the germline V gene are SGHVS and FNYEAQ. V lost 3 bases to trimming and J lost 0 bases, with 10 bases between them. This CDR3 spans 15 amino acids. CDR3: CASSFTPGSTDTQYF. CDR3 bases: TGTGCCAGCAGCTTCACCCCCGGGAGCACAGATACGCAGTATTTT. Drawing the rest from reference TRBV7-6 and TRBJ2-3, the complete variable domain is GAGVSQSPRYKVTKRGQDVALRCDPISGHVSLYWYRQALGQGPEFLTYFNYEAQQDKSGLPNDRFSAERPEGSISTLTIQRTEQRDSAMYRCASSFTPGSTDTQYFGPGTRLTVL.

This clone was seen a handful of times. J is TRBJ2-3 and V is TRBV21-1; the table assigns TRBD2, which was not confirmed against the DNA. TRBV21-1 is noted as a pseudogene. The CDR3 has 16 amino acids. This chain's CDR3 is CASSKKRRGGADTQYF. The CDR3 DNA is TGTGCCAGCAGCAAAAAACGCCGCGGGGGGGCGGATACGCAGTATTTT.

The chain carries TRBV2 and TRBJ1-5; D possibly corresponds to TRBD1 (5 bases). This CDR3 region has 13 residues. Germline assignment: CDR1 SNHLY and CDR2 FYNNEI. V was shortened by 4 bases and J by 7 bases, with 11 bases between the two germline ends. CDR3 coding DNA: TGTGCCAGCAGTGGGGGGGGACTACAGCCCCAGCATTTT. Protein sequence: CASSGGGLQPQHF.

The J gene is TRBJ1-2, the V gene TRBV11-3, with a possible D match to TRBD1 (5 bases). The CDR3 has 17 amino acids. V was shortened by 2 bases and J by 0 bases, with 16 bases between the two germline ends. Germline lookup yields CDR1 SGHNT and CDR2 YENEEA. The CDR3 reads CASSLSQNRGANYGYTF. The CDR3 DNA follows: TGTGCCAGCAGCTTAAGTCAGAATAGGGGAGCTAACTATGGCTACACCTTC.

This chain connects TRBV29-1 to TRBJ2-5; 7 bases are a match to TRBD2. The germline V gene encodes CDR1 SQVTM and CDR2 ANQGSEA. CDR3 length equals 13 residues. With 4 bases clipped from V and 5 bases from J, the junction kept 7 bases outside the gene matches. CDR3 nucleotides: TGCAGCGTTGCAGCGGGGCCCGGGGAGACCCAGTACTTC. This encodes CSVAAGPGETQYF.

This clone was seen a few times. The chain combines TRBV28 with TRBJ2-7, with 8 bases matching TRBD1. The germline V gene encodes CDR1 MDHEN and CDR2 SYDVKM. This CDR3 is built from 17 residues. V dropped 5 bases and J dropped 4; count of bases not matched to a gene: 16. The CDR3 is CASSRPPGQGISYEQYF. The CDR3 coding sequence is TGTGCCAGCAGTCGACCCCCTGGACAGGGAATTTCGTACGAGCAGTACTTC.

This rearrangement joins TRBV6-5 to TRBJ2-7; TRBD2 agrees at 8 bases. The germline gives CDR1 MNHEY, CDR2 SVGAGI. The V gene end was trimmed by 6 bases and the J gene end by 3 bases; junction bases not matched to a gene: 10. This CDR3 has 15 amino acids. The chain's CDR3 is CASRPGGAIGYEQYF. CDR3 nucleotide sequence: TGTGCCAGCAGGCCCGGGGGGGCCATAGGCTACGAGCAGTACTTC.

The chain carries TRBV15 and TRBJ1-1; perhaps TRBD1 as D (6 bases). Germline V lookup: CDR1 LNHNV, CDR2 YYDKDF (reference sequence). This CDR3 has 14 residues. The V end lost 8 bases, the J end lost 5 bases, and 18 bases lay between the germline ends. CDR3 DNA: TGTGCCACCGCGGGGGCAGGGACGAGGACTGAAGCTTTCTTT. Amino acids: CATAGAGTRTEAFF.

In its sample, this clone was seen once. This rearrangement joins TRBV7-8 to TRBJ2-1; the match to TRBD2 covers 13 bases. The J segment lost 4 bases and the V segment lost 5 bases, leaving 8 bases of the junction unmatched. The germline V gene has CDR1 SGHVS and CDR2 FQNEAQ. The CDR3 totals 17 residues. The CDR3 nucleotides are TGTGCCAGCAGCGCCTTACTAGCGGGGGGGCCATACAATGAGCAGTTCTTC. This encodes CASSALLAGGPYNEQFF.

The V gene is TRBV10-3, the J gene TRBJ1-6; D call uncertain. The germline gives CDR1 ENHRY, CDR2 SYGVKD. The CDR3 extends over 16 amino acids. V dropped 0 bases and J dropped 2 bases, with 8 bases sitting between them. CDR3 loop: CAISESRRTYNSPLHF. The CDR3, as DNA: TGTGCCATCAGTGAGTCTCGCAGAACCTATAATTCACCCCTCCACTTT.

This chain uses TRBV30 with TRBJ1-2; no reliable D call. In germline, CDR1 is GTSNPN, CDR2 SVGIG (reference sequence). The CDR3 sequence is 13 residues long. The V and J ends lost 1 base and 4 bases respectively, with 10 bases between them. The CDR3 DNA follows: TGTGCCTGGAGTGACACTTCTTTCTATGGCTACACCTTC. This gives the protein CAWSDTSFYGYTF.

The chain employs TRBV19 and TRBJ2-3; D unresolved. V lost 7 bases and J lost 3, with 11 bases in between. This CDR3 has 13 amino acids. CDR1 is LNHDA, CDR2 SQIVND, per germline (reference sequence). The CDR3, as DNA: TGTGCCAGTAATGGTGGTTATACAGATACGCAGTATTTT. It encodes CASNGGYTDTQYF.

This rearrangement joins TRBV6-6 to TRBJ1-1; D gene ambiguous. Deletions cut 6 bases from V and 2 bases from J, with 10 bases between. Germline loops: CDR1 MNHNY, CDR2 SVGAGI (reference sequence). The CDR3 runs 13 residues. The CDR3, as DNA: TGTGCCAGCAGATCTTTGGCCAACACTGAAGCTTTCTTT. Amino acids: CASRSLANTEAFF.

The chain combines TRBV6-1 with TRBJ1-1, with a possible D match to TRBD1 (5 bases). The germline V gene encodes CDR1 MNHNS and CDR2 SASEGT. V gave up 8 bases and J gave up 3 bases, with 10 bases separating them. This CDR3 is 12 amino acids long. The CDR3 sequence is CASARADTEAFF. Written as DNA, the CDR3 is TGTGCCAGCGCCAGGGCCGACACTGAAGCTTTCTTT.